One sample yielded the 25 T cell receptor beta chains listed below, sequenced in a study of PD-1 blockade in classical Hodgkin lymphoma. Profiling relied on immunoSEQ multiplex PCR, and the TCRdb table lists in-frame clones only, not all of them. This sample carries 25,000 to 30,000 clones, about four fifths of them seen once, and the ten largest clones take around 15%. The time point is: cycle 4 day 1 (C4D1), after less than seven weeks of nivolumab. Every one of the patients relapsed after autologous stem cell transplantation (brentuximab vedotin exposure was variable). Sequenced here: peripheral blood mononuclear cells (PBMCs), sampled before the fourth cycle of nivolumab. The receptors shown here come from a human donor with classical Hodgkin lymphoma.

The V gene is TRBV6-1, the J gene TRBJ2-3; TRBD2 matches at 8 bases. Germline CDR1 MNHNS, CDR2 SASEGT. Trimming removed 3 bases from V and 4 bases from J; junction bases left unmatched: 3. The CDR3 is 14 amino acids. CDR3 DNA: TGTGCCAGCAGTGACGCGGGAGGAGCAGATACGCAGTATTTT. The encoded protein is CASSDAGGADTQYF.

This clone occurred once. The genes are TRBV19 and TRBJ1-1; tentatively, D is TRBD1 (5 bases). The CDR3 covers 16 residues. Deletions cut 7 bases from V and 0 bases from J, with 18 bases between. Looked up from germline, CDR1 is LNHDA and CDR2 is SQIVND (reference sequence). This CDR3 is CASTTVQGPMNTEAFF. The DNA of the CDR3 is TGTGCCAGTACCACCGTTCAGGGACCCATGAACACTGAAGCTTTCTTT.

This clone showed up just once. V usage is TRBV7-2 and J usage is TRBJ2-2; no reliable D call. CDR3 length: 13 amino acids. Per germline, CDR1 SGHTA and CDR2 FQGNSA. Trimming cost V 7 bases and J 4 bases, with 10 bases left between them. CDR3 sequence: CASTMTATGELFF. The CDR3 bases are TGTGCCAGCACCATGACGGCCACCGGGGAGCTGTTTTTT.

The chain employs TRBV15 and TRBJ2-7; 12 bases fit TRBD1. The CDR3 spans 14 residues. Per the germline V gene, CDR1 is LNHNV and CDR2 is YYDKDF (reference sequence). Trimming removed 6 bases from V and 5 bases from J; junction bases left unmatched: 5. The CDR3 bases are TGTGCCACCAGGCTGGGACAGGGGGCCGACGAGCAGTACTTC. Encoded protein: CATRLGQGADEQYF.

The CDR3 DNA sequence: TGTGCCAGCAGCCTACAGGGTGAAAATTCACCCCTCCACTTT. This gives the protein CASSLQGENSPLHF. J is TRBJ1-6 and V is TRBV9; a weak D match, TRBD1 (6 bases). Trimming took 4 bases from V and 7 from J, leaving 12 bases between them. From germline, CDR1 is SGDLS and CDR2 YYNGEE. The CDR3 covers 14 residues.

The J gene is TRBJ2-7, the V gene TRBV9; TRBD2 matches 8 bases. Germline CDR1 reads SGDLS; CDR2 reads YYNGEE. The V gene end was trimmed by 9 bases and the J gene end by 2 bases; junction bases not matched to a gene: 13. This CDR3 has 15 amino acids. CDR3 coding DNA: TGTGCCATTTCGGGCTCCCGGGAGGGGACCTACGAGCAGTACTTC. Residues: CAISGSREGTYEQYF.

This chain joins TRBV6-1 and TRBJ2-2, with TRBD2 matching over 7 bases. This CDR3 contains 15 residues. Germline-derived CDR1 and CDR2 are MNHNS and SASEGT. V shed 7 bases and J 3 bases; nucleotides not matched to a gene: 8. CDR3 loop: CASNRGDYYTGELFF. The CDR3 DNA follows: TGTGCCAGCAATCGGGGGGACTACTACACCGGGGAGCTGTTTTTT.

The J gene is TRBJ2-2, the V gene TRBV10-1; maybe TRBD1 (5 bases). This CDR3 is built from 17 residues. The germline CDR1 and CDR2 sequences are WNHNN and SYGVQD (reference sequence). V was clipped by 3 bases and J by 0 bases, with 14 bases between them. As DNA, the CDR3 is TGCGCCAGCAGTGAAAAGACAGAGGCTGCGAACACCGGGGAGCTGTTTTTT. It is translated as CASSEKTEAANTGELFF.

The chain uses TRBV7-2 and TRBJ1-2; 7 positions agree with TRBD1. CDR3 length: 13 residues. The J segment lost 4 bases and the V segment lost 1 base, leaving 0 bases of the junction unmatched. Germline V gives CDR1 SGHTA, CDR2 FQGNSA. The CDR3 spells CASSLGTGYGYTF. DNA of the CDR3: TGTGCCAGCAGCTTAGGGACAGGCTATGGCTACACCTTC.

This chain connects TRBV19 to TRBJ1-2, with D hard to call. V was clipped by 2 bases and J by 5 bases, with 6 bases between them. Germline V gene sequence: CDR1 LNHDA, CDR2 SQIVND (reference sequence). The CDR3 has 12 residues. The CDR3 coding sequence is TGTGCCAGTAGTATATACGGATATGGCTACACCTTC. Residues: CASSIYGYGYTF.

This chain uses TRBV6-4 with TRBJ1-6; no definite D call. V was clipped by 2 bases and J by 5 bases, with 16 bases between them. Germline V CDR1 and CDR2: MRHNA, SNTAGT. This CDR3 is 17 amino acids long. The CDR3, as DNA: TGTGCCAGCAGTGACCTTCGGTACATAGGAAATAATTCACCCCTCCACTTT. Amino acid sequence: CASSDLRYIGNNSPLHF.

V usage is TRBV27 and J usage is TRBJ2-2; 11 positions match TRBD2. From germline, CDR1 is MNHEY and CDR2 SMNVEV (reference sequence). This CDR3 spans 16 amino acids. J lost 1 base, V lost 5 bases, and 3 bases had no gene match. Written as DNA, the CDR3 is TGTGCCAGCAGTCGACTAGCGGGGTTGAACACCGGGGAGCTGTTTTTT. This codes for CASSRLAGLNTGELFF.

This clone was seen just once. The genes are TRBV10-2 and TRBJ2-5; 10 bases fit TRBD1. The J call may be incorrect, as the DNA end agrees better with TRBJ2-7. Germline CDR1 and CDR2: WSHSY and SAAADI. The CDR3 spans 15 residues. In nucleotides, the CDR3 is TGCGCCAGCAGTGATCGGACAGGGGGGAGCTACGAGCAGTACTTC. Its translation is CASSDRTGGSYEQYF.

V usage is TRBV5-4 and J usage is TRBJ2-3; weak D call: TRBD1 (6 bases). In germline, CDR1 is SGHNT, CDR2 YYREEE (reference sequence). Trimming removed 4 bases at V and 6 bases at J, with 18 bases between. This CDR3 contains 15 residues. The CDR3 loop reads CASSPGGVGYDTQYF. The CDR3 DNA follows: TGTGCCAGCAGCCCTGGGGGCGTAGGATACGATACGCAGTATTTT.

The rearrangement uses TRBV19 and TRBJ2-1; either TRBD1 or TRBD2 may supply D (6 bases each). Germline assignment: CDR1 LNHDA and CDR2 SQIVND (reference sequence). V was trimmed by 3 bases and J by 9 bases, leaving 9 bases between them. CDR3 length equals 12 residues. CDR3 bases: TGTGCCAGTAGTATCAGGGGAGGTGAGCAGTTCTTC. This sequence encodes CASSIRGGEQFF.

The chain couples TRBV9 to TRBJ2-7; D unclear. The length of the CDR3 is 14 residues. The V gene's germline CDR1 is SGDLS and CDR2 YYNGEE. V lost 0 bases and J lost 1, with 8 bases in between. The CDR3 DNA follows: TGTGCCAGCAGCGTAGGAGTCGCTTCCTACGAGCAGTACTTC. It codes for CASSVGVASYEQYF.

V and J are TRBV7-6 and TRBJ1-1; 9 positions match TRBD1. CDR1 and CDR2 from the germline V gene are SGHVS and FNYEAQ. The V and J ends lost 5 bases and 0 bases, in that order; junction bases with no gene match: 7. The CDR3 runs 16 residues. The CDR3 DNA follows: TGTGCCAGCAGCAAGGGACAGGGAGACTTGAACACTGAAGCTTTCTTT. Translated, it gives CASSKGQGDLNTEAFF.

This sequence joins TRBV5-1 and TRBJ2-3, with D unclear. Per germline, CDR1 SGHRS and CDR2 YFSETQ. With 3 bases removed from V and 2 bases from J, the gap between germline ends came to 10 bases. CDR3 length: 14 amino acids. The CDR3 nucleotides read TGCGCCAGCAGCTACCCAGACATCACAGATACGCAGTATTTT. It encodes CASSYPDITDTQYF.

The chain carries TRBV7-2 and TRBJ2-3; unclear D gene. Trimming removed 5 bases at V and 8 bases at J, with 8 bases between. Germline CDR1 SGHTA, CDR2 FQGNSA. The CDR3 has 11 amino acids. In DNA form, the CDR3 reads TGTGCCAGCAGCCGCGGCGGTACGCAGTATTTT. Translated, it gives CASSRGGTQYF.

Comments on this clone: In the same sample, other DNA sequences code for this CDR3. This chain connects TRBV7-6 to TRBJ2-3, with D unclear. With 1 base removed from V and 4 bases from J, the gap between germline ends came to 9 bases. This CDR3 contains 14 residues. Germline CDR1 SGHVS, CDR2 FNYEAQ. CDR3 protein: CASSLGTGSDTQYF. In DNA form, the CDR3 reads TGTGCCAGCAGCTTAGGGACGGGTTCAGATACGCAGTATTTT.

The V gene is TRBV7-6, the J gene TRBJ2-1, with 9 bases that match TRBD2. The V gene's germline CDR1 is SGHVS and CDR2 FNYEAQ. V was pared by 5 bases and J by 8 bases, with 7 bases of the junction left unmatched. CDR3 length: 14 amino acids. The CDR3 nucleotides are TGTGCCAGCAGCAAATCGGGACTAGCCTATGAGCAGTTCTTC. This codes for CASSKSGLAYEQFF. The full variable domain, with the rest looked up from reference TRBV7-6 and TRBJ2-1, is GAGVSQSPRYKVTKRGQDVALRCDPISGHVSLYWYRQALGQGPEFLTYFNYEAQQDKSGLPNDRFSAERPEGSISTLTIQRTEQRDSAMYRCASSKSGLAYEQFFGPGTRLTVL.

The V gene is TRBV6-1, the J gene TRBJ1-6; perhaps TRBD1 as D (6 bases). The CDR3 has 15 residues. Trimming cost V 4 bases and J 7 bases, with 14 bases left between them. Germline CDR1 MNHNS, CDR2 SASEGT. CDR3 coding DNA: TGTGCCAGCAGTGTAATCCGACAGGAAAATTCACCCCTCCACTTT. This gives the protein CASSVIRQENSPLHF.

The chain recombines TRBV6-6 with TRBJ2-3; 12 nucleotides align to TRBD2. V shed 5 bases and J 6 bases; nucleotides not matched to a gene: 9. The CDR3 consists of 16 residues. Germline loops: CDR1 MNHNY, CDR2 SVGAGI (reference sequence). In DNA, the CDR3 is TGTGCCAGCAGTCAGGGGACTAGCGGGCGCGTCGATACGCAGTATTTT. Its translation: CASSQGTSGRVDTQYF.

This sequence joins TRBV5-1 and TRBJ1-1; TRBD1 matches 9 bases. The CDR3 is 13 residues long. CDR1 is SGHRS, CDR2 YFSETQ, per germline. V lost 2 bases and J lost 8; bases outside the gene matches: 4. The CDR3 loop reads CASSLQGAGEAFF. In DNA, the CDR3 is TGCGCCAGCAGCTTACAGGGGGCAGGAGAAGCTTTCTTT. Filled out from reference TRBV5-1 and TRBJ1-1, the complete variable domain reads KAGVTQTPRYLIKTRGQQVTLSCSPISGHRSVSWYQQTPGQGLQFLFEYFSETQRNKGNFPGRFSGRQFSNSRSEMNVSTLELGDSALYLCASSLQGAGEAFFGQGTRLTVV.

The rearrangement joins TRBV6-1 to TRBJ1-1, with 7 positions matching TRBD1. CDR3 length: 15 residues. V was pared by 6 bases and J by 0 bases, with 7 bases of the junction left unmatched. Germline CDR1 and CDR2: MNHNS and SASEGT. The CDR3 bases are TGTGCCAGCAGCTTCTCACAGGGGATGAACACTGAAGCTTTCTTT. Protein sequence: CASSFSQGMNTEAFF.